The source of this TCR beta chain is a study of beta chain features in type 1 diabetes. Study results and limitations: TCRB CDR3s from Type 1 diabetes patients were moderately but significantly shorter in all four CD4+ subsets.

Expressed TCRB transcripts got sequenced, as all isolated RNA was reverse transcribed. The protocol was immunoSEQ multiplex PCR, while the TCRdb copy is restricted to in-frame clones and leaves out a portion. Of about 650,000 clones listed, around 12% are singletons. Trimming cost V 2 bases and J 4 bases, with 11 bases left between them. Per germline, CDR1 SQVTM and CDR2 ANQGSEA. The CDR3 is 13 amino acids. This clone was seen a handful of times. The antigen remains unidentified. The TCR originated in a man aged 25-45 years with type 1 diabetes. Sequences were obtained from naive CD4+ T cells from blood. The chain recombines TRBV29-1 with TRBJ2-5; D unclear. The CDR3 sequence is CSVESDGRETQYF. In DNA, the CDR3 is TGCAGCGTTGAAAGCGACGGAAGAGAGACCCAGTACTTC.